Sequencing of this T cell receptor (beta chain) was carried out in a study of Graves' ophthalmopathy and Graves' hyperthyroidism (dated by TCRdb to the late 2010s). At the level of the whole study: A patient counted as having stable hyperthyroidism if there was no progression to ophthalmopathy within 18 months of follow-up. To tell Graves' ophthalmopathy apart from Graves' hyperthyroidism, and to predict which patients would progress to ophthalmopathy, the study relied on TCR beta repertoire signatures. To explore V-J signatures that distinguish ophthalmopathy from hyperthyroidism, a discovery set of around 100 patients was enrolled, made up of 43 with ophthalmopathy and fewer than 60 with stable hyperthyroidism. In total, approximately 140 blood samples were TCR-sequenced: around 42 ophthalmopathy, around 75 hyperthyroidism and some 17 hyperthyroidism-to-ophthalmopathy patients. An independent validation cohort was composed of some 19 hyperthyroidism patients and over 15 patients who later progressed from hyperthyroidism to ophthalmopathy. In more than five hyperthyroidism patients, T-cell repertoires of thyroid tissue and blood were compared. Following sampling, methimazole starting at 30 mg daily was administered to hyperthyroidism patients, and high-dose intravenous methylprednisolone was administered to ophthalmopathy patients.

The paper as a whole reports these results and caveats: In validation, the model predicted ophthalmopathy progression with more than 55% sensitivity and roughly 72% specificity; about a dozen predicted patients were CT-confirmed with GO in a median of 6.5 months. In cross-validation, the 13-signature model distinguished ophthalmopathy from stable hyperthyroidism with just over 85% sensitivity and around 81% specificity, and in the test set the corresponding values were approximately 80% and 75%. Among expanded thyroid clonotypes with frequency above 0.001, most also showed up in blood, which suggests that blood repertoires may reflect the thyroid immune response. Sample size was not predetermined statistically, and investigators were not blinded to group allocation.

This clonotype was picked up a small number of times. Its antigen is unknown. No qualities accompany the bases; no much larger clone lies one base away. The junction shows trimming of 7 bases on V and 7 bases on J, plus 13 bases between the germline ends. From cysteine to phenylalanine, the CDR3 is 12 amino acids long. CDR3 DNA only is kept here, 36 bases in frame from base 1. CDR1 and CDR2 (SQVTM, ANQGSEA) derive from the germline V gene. For repertoire sequencing, the TCR beta CDR3 regions were amplified from RNA transcripts. The first round of RT-PCR was done with HTBI primers and the Qiagen OneStep RT-PCR kit, and was followed by a second round of multiplex PCR, then size selection and purification. The libraries underwent paired-end sequencing with 100 bp reads on an Illumina HiSeq2000. In the authors' own workflow: SOAPnuke was used for read processing, and reads with adapters, uncalled bases, a mean Phred below 15, or no exact constant-primer or identifier match were discarded. COPE v1.2.5 was used to merge the high-quality paired reads. Unique nucleotide sequences were defined as clonotypes and aligned to IMGT TRB V, D and J references using MiTCR v1.1. The analysis was limited to V-J combinations with a frequency above 0.0001, which together covered roughly 99% of repertoires. A TCR clonal expansion and chaos score per V-J combination was defined as the ratio of F50 clonal expansion to chaos observed in the TCRdist matrix. Features were reduced by Welch's t-statistics and random forest to approximately 12 V-J combinations, which fed a naive Bayes classifier. The similarity between thyroid and blood repertoires was quantified using the Morisita-Horn index. TCRdb cleaned the public reads at Q25 with fastp, built clones with MiXCR and kept in-frame beta chains. Each record represents a unique CDR3 protein, reported with the most common genes and DNA among its rows. What appears here as the V and J calls and clone size reflects TCRdb's work, not the paper's. The sample yields over a million distinct CDR3 sequences; roughly two fifths were counted once. In total, the top ten clones hold 11% of the sample.

The hyperthyroidism patients were 18 to 65 years old and newly diagnosed, with a disease duration of less than 2 months. Anyone with other autoimmune diseases, uncontrolled infections, pregnancy or lactation was excluded from the study. Clinical symptoms, serum thyroxine, TRAb, thyroid ultrasound and orbital computed tomography formed the basis of the diagnosis. Total RNA was extracted using Trizol reagent, and RNA quality was checked on an Agilent 2100 Bioanalyzer. The V and J segments used are TRBV29-1 and TRBJ1-4, with no confidently assigned D gene. This clonotype originated in an adult man with Graves' hyperthyroidism. The material sequenced was peripheral blood or thyroid tissue (not recorded which). The nucleotide sequence reads as follows: TGCAGCGCCATGGGTAGGAGTGAAAAACTGTTTTTT. This translates into CSAMGRSEKLFF.